The 8 T cell receptor beta chains presented below share a single source sample, sequenced in a study of OX40 agonist ivuxolimab in advanced cancers. Generated by immunoSEQ multiplex PCR, the TCRdb table keeps only in-frame clones and is missing some. The sample carries almost 80,000 clones, under 90% recorded once. The input for sequencing was CD4+ or CD8+ T cells sorted from blood, taken in a trial of the OX40 agonist ivuxolimab. These receptors all come from an adult with an advanced solid tumor such as melanoma, head and neck, liver or kidney cancer.

This clone was observed once. The chain uses TRBV5-1 and TRBJ2-5; 7 bases are shared with TRBD2. Trimming removed 1 base from V and 3 bases from J; junction bases left unmatched: 3. The germline V gene has CDR1 SGHRS and CDR2 YFSETQ. The CDR3 contains 14 residues. CDR3 amino acids: CASSLTGGKETQYF. For the CDR3, the DNA is TGCGCCAGCAGCTTGACCGGGGGGAAAGAGACCCAGTACTTC. The full variable domain, with the rest looked up from reference TRBV5-1 and TRBJ2-5, is KAGVTQTPRYLIKTRGQQVTLSCSPISGHRSVSWYQQTPGQGLQFLFEYFSETQRNKGNFPGRFSGRQFSNSRSEMNVSTLELGDSALYLCASSLTGGKETQYFGPGTRLLVL.

The chain employs TRBV6-6 and TRBJ1-4; 7 positions agree with TRBD1. The CDR3 sequence is 14 residues long. Looked up from germline, CDR1 is MNHNY and CDR2 is SVGAGI (reference sequence). V dropped 8 bases and J dropped 13; count of bases not matched to a gene: 16. CDR3 amino acids: CASGPEQGLGRLFF. The DNA of the CDR3 is TGTGCCAGCGGGCCGGAACAGGGGTTGGGTAGACTGTTTTTT.

This clone showed up just once. The chain recombines TRBV5-6 with TRBJ2-1, with TRBD2 identical over 12 bases. The V segment lost 4 bases and the J segment 2 bases; nucleotides outside the gene matches: 4. CDR1 is SGHDT and CDR2 is YYEEEE in the germline V gene. The CDR3 has 16 residues. The CDR3 is CASSLRTSGTYNEQFF. CDR3 DNA: TGTGCCAGCAGCCTCAGGACTAGCGGGACCTACAATGAGCAGTTCTTC.

This clone was observed a single time. The rearrangement links TRBV5-1 to TRBJ2-5; 14 nucleotides match TRBD2. This CDR3 comprises 17 residues. Trimming cost V 4 bases and J 5 bases; bases outside gene matches: 10. The germline gives CDR1 SGHRS, CDR2 YFSETQ. CDR3 loop: CASSRGLAGGIRETQYF. The DNA of the CDR3 is TGCGCCAGCAGCCGTGGACTAGCGGGAGGAATTCGGGAGACCCAGTACTTC.

The chain couples TRBV5-6 to TRBJ1-2; no clear D gene. CDR3 length equals 13 residues. The V and J ends lost 0 bases and 2 bases respectively, with 5 bases between them. Germline-derived CDR1 and CDR2 are SGHDT and YYEEEE. Here the CDR3 DNA reads TGTGCCAGCAGCTTGGTACAAAACTATGGCTACACCTTC. This gives the protein CASSLVQNYGYTF. Filled out from reference TRBV5-6 and TRBJ1-2, the complete variable domain reads DAGVTQSPTHLIKTRGQQVTLRCSPKSGHDTVSWYQQALGQGPQFIFQYYEEEERQRGNFPDRFSGHQFPNYSSELNVNALLLGDSALYLCASSLVQNYGYTFGSGTRLTVV.

The chain carries TRBV11-3 and TRBJ2-2; no clear D gene. Trimming pared 5 bases from V and 5 bases from J, leaving 6 bases between. CDR3 length: 12 residues. CDR1 is SGHNT, CDR2 YENEEA, per germline. The CDR3 DNA is TGTGCCAGCAGCCCGTGGACCGGGGAGCTGTTTTTT. Its protein product is CASSPWTGELFF.

Here the CDR3 reads CASSPIQEGSSGYTF. The CDR3 DNA reads TGTGCCAGCTCACCGATACAGGAAGGATCTAGTGGCTACACCTTC. V and J are TRBV18 and TRBJ1-2, with D possibly matching TRBD1 (5 bases). V was cut by 3 bases and J by 7 bases, with 18 bases left in between. This CDR3 is 15 amino acids long. CDR1 and CDR2 from the germline V gene are KGHSH and LQKENI. Using reference TRBV18 and TRBJ1-2 for the parts outside the CDR3, the full variable domain is NAGVMQNPRHLVRRRGQEARLRCSPMKGHSHVYWYRQLPEEGLKFMVYLQKENIIDESGMPKERFSAEFPKEGPSILRIQQVVRGDSAAYFCASSPIQEGSSGYTFGSGTRLTVV.

The J gene is TRBJ2-7, the V gene TRBV30; 7 bases are a match to TRBD1. J was trimmed by 5 bases and V by 2 bases; bases with no gene match: 9. CDR3 size: 14 residues. Germline V lookup: CDR1 GTSNPN, CDR2 SVGIG (reference sequence). This chain's CDR3 is CAWSRWDSMNEQYF. CDR3 sequence (DNA): TGTGCCTGGAGTAGGTGGGACAGTATGAACGAGCAGTACTTC.